The rows below give T cell receptor beta chains drawn from one sample of a study of T cell responses to AZD1222 COVID-19 vaccine. This table comes from immunoSEQ multiplex PCR, and its TCRdb copy is limited to in-frame clones, with some not included. The data show 95,000 to 150,000 clones, 70% to 90% seen once. The material was peripheral blood, obtained 28 days after the second AZD1222 dose. These receptors originate from an adult who received the AZD1222 COVID-19 vaccine. CDR3s include the opening cysteine and the closing phenylalanine or tryptophan. The order of the fields is D gene, J gene, V gene, clone size, CDR3 DNA, CDR3 protein. D genes are given only for firm matches. Part of the rows lack a size; the others show once, few, many or a class for expanded clones.

d_gene: -; j_gene: TRBJ2-7; v_gene: TRBV10-1; abundance: -; CDR3nt: TGCGCCAGCAGTTTGGGAAACGAGCAGTACTTC; CDR3aa: CASSLGNEQYF
d_gene: -; j_gene: TRBJ1-2; v_gene: TRBV5-4; abundance: few; CDR3nt: TGTGCCAGCAGCTTGGGTCTTGGCTACACCTTC; CDR3aa: CASSLGLGYTF
d_gene: -; j_gene: TRBJ1-5; v_gene: TRBV19; abundance: -; CDR3nt: TGTGCCAGTAGCCGGGGGCAAGGGCAGCCCCAGCATTTT; CDR3aa: CASSRGQGQPQHF
d_gene: -; j_gene: TRBJ1-2; v_gene: TRBV11-2; abundance: -; CDR3nt: TGTGCCAGCAGCTTAGATCCAGGGAATGGCTACACCTTC; CDR3aa: CASSLDPGNGYTF
d_gene: TRBD1; j_gene: TRBJ1-2; v_gene: TRBV12-3/TRBV12-4; abundance: -; CDR3nt: TGTGCCAGCAGTCATACAGGGGCCTATGGCTACACCTTC; CDR3aa: CASSHTGAYGYTF
d_gene: -; j_gene: TRBJ1-5; v_gene: TRBV6-5; abundance: -; CDR3nt: TGTGCCAGCAGTCTCAGTGGAGGCAATCAGCCCCAGCATTTT; CDR3aa: CASSLSGGNQPQHF
d_gene: -; j_gene: TRBJ1-5; v_gene: TRBV28; abundance: -; CDR3nt: TGTGCCAGCAGTTTACGAGGGATCCAGCCCCAGCATTTT; CDR3aa: CASSLRGIQPQHF
d_gene: -; j_gene: TRBJ2-1; v_gene: TRBV19; abundance: -; CDR3nt: TGTGCCAGTAGTATCCAGGGTTACAGCTCCTACAATGAGCAGTTCTTC; CDR3aa: CASSIQGYSSYNEQFF
d_gene: TRBD2; j_gene: TRBJ2-3; v_gene: TRBV18; abundance: -; CDR3nt: TGTGCCAGCTCCGTACTAGCGGGGGGGCCTGAAGATACGCAGTATTTT; CDR3aa: CASSVLAGGPEDTQYF
d_gene: -; j_gene: TRBJ2-5; v_gene: TRBV6-2/TRBV6-3; abundance: -; CDR3nt: TGTGCCAGCAGTTACGGGGGCAGGGTAGAGACCCAGTACTTC; CDR3aa: CASSYGGRVETQYF
d_gene: TRBD1; j_gene: TRBJ1-2; v_gene: TRBV5-1; abundance: few; CDR3nt: TGCGCCAGCAGCTTGGCCGGGACAGGCTATGGCTACACCTTC; CDR3aa: CASSLAGTGYGYTF
d_gene: TRBD1; j_gene: TRBJ1-2; v_gene: TRBV19; abundance: -; CDR3nt: TGTGCCAGTAGTATCCCCCCCACAGGGGAGGACTATGGCTACACCTTC; CDR3aa: CASSIPPTGEDYGYTF
d_gene: -; j_gene: TRBJ1-1; v_gene: TRBV15; abundance: -; CDR3nt: TGTGCCACCAGCAGAGACATGGCCAAACGGGGAGCTTTCTTT; CDR3aa: CATSRDMAKRGAFF
d_gene: -; j_gene: TRBJ1-2; v_gene: TRBV5-4; abundance: -; CDR3nt: TGTGCCAGCAGCTTAGGAGGGGCGCGTGGCTACACCTTC; CDR3aa: CASSLGGARGYTF
d_gene: -; j_gene: TRBJ2-5; v_gene: TRBV5-6; abundance: -; CDR3nt: TGTGCCAGCAGCTTGGGGGGACGGGTTGGGGAGACCCAGTACTTC; CDR3aa: CASSLGGRVGETQYF